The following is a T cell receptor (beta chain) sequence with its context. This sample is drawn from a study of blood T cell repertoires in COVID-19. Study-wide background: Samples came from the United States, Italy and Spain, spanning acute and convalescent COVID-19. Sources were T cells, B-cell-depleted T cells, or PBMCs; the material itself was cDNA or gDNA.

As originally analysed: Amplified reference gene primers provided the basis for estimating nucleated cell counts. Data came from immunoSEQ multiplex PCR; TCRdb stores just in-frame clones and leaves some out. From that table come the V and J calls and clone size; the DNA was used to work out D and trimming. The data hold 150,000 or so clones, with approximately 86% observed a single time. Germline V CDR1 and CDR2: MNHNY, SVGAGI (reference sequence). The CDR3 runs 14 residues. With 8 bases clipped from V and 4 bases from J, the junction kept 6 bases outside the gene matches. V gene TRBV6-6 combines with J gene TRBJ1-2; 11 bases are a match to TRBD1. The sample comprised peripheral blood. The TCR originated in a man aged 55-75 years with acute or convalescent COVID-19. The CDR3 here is CASSGTGGSYGYTF. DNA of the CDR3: TGTGCCAGCTCAGGGACAGGGGGTTCCTATGGCTACACCTTC.